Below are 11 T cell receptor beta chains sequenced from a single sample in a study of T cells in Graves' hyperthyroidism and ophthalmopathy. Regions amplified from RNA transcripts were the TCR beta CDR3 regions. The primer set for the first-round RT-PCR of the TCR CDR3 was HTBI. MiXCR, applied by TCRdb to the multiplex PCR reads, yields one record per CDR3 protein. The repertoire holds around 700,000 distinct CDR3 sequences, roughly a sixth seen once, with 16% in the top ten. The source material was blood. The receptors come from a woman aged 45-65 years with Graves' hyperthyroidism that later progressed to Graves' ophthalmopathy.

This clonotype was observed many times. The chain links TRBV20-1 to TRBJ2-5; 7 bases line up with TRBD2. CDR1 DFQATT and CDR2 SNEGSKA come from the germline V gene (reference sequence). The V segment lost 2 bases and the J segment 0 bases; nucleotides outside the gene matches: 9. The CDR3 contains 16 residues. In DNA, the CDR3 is TGCAGTGCTAGATCATTTCTAGCGGCGTACCAAGAGACCCAGTACTTC. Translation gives CSARSFLAAYQETQYF.

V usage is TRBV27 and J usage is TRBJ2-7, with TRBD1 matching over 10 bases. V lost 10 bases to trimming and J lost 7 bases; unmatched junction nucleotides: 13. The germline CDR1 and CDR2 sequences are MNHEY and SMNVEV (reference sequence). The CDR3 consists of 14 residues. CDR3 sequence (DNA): TGTGCCACCAGATCCGGGACAGGGGTGTGGGAGCAGTACTTC. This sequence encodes CATRSGTGVWEQYF.

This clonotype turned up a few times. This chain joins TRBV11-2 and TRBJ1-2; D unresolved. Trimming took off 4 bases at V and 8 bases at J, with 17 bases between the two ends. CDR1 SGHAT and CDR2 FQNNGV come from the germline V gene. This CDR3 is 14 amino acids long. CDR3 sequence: CASSYGRPRKGYTF. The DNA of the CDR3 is TGTGCCAGCAGCTATGGGAGGCCGAGGAAAGGCTACACCTTC.

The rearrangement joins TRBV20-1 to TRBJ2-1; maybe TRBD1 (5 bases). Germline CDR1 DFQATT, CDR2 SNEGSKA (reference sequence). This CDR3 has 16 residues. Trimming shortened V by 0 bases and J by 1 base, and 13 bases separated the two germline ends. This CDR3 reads CSARDSQGWSYNEQFF. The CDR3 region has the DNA TGCAGTGCTAGAGATTCCCAGGGTTGGTCCTACAATGAGCAGTTCTTC.

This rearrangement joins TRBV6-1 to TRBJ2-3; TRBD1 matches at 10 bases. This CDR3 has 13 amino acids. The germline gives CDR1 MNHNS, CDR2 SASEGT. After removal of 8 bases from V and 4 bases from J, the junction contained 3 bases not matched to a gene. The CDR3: CASGDRGPDTQYF. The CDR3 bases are TGTGCCAGCGGGGACAGGGGCCCAGATACGCAGTATTTT.

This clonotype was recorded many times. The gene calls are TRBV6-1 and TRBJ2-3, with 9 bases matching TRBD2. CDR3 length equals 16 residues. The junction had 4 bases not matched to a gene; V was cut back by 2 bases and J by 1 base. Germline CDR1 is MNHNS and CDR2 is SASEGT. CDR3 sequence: CASSEFERGGTDTQYF. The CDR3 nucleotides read TGTGCCAGCAGTGAATTTGAGCGGGGGGGCACAGATACGCAGTATTTT.

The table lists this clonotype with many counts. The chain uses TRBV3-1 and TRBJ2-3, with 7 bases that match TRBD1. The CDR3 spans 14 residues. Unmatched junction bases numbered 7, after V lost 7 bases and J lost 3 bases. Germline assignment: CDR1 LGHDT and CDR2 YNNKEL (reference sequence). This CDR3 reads CASTLRGLTDTQYF. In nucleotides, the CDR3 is TGTGCCAGCACCCTCAGGGGGTTGACAGATACGCAGTATTTT.

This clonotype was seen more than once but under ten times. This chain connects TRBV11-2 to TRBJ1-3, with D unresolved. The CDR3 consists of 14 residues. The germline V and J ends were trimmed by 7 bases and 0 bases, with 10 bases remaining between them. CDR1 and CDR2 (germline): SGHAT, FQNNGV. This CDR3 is CASTPQYSGNTIYF. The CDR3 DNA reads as TGTGCCAGCACCCCACAGTACTCTGGAAACACCATATATTTT.

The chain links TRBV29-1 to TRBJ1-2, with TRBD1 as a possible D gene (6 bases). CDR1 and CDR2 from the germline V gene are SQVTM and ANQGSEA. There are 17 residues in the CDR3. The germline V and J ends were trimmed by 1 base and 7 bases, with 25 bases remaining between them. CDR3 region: CSVEGQRGNRVSSGYTF. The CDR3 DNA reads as TGCAGCGTTGAAGGGCAGAGGGGGAACCGGGTTAGTTCTGGCTACACCTTC.

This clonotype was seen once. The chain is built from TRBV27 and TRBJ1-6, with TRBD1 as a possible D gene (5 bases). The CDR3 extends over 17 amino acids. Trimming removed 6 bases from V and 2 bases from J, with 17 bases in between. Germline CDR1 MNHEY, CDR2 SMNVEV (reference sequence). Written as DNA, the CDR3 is TGTGCCAGCAGCCCCGGACGAGGGGCCCCCTATAATTCACCCCTCCACTTT. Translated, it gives CASSPGRGAPYNSPLHF.

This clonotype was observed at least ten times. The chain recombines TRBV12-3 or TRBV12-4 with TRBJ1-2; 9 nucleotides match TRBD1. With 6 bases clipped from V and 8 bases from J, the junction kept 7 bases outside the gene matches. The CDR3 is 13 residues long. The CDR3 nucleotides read TGTGCCAGCAGCCCCGGGACAGGGTTCGGCTACACCTTC. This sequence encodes CASSPGTGFGYTF.